A selection of T cell receptor beta chains follows, all from one sample in a study of T cells after yellow fever vaccination. TCRdb reprocessed the 5' RACE reads with MiXCR, giving one entry per CDR3 protein. The sample consists of 230,000 or so distinct CDR3 sequences, approximately 3.8% of them appearing once. This specimen consisted of PBMCs, obtained 15 days after the yellow fever booster vaccination. The origin of the receptors is a man between 18 and 29 years old who received the YFV17D yellow fever vaccine. Each CDR3 is given with its conserved first and last residue. D genes are given only for firm matches. Size tells how often a clone was seen (once, few, many) or the class of an expanded clone, and some rows leave it out.

V gene: TRBV5-1
D gene: TRBD1
clone size: many
J gene: TRBJ2-5
CDR3 DNA: TGCGCCAGCAGCTTGACCGGGACAGGGGAAGAGACCCAGTACTTC
CDR3 protein: CASSLTGTGEETQYF

V gene: TRBV7-8
D gene: TRBD2
clone size: many
J gene: TRBJ2-1
CDR3 DNA: TGTGCCAGCAGCTCGGGACTAGCTTACAATGAGCAGTTCTTC
CDR3 protein: CASSSGLAYNEQFF

V gene: TRBV11-1
D gene: TRBD1
clone size: many
J gene: TRBJ2-2
CDR3 DNA: TGTGCCAGCAGCTTAGAGGACAGGACAAACACCGGGGAGCTGTTTTTT
CDR3 protein: CASSLEDRTNTGELFF

V gene: TRBV9
D gene: NA
clone size: many
J gene: TRBJ1-1
CDR3 DNA: TGTGCCAGCAGCGTAGTCGGGGGAGGCACTGAAGCTTTCTTT
CDR3 protein: CASSVVGGGTEAFF

V gene: TRBV6-6
D gene: TRBD1
clone size: many
J gene: TRBJ2-7
CDR3 DNA: TGTGCCAGCAGTTACCGGGACAGCAACGAGCAGTACTTC
CDR3 protein: CASSYRDSNEQYF

V gene: TRBV7-2
D gene: NA
clone size: many
J gene: TRBJ2-7
CDR3 DNA: TGTGCCAGCGGACGGGAGTCCTACGAGCAGTACTTC
CDR3 protein: CASGRESYEQYF

V gene: TRBV19
D gene: NA
clone size: many
J gene: TRBJ1-3
CDR3 DNA: TGTGCCAGTAACAGCCTCTCTGGAAACACCATATATTTT
CDR3 protein: CASNSLSGNTIYF

V gene: TRBV7-2
D gene: TRBD1
clone size: many
J gene: TRBJ2-1
CDR3 DNA: TGTGCCAGCAGCCCCCGACAGGGGGTGACAACGCAGTTCTTC
CDR3 protein: CASSPRQGVTTQFF

V gene: TRBV20-1
D gene: TRBD2
clone size: many
J gene: TRBJ2-3
CDR3 DNA: TGCAGTGGGGAGGGTCTGCCAGATACGCAGTATTTT
CDR3 protein: CSGEGLPDTQYF

V gene: TRBV30
D gene: NA
clone size: many
J gene: TRBJ2-1
CDR3 DNA: TGTGCCTGGAGTGGACCGGCAGGCAATGAGCAGTTCTTC
CDR3 protein: CAWSGPAGNEQFF

V gene: TRBV7-9
D gene: TRBD1
clone size: many
J gene: TRBJ2-1
CDR3 DNA: TGTGCCAGCAGCTCCAACACAGGGGGCCACAATGAGCAGTTCTTC
CDR3 protein: CASSSNTGGHNEQFF

V gene: TRBV5-6
D gene: TRBD2
clone size: many
J gene: TRBJ2-5
CDR3 DNA: TGTGCCAGCAGCTTGGCTAGCGGGATTCCCCAAGAGACCCAGTACTTC
CDR3 protein: CASSLASGIPQETQYF

V gene: TRBV7-9
D gene: NA
clone size: few
J gene: TRBJ2-5
CDR3 DNA: TGTGCCAGCAGTCTGGCTATGACCTCCCCCCAGTACTTC
CDR3 protein: CASSLAMTSPQYF

V gene: TRBV12-3/TRBV12-4
D gene: TRBD2
clone size: many
J gene: TRBJ2-1
CDR3 DNA: TGTGCCAGCAGTTTCTCCGGGGGGGCGGTTGAGCAGTTCTTC
CDR3 protein: CASSFSGGAVEQFF

V gene: TRBV5-1
D gene: TRBD1
clone size: many
J gene: TRBJ2-5
CDR3 DNA: TGCGCCAGCAGCCCGCGACAAGGGGGCTTGGAAGAGACCCAGTACTTC
CDR3 protein: CASSPRQGGLEETQYF

V gene: TRBV14
D gene: NA
clone size: many
J gene: TRBJ1-5
CDR3 DNA: TGTGCCAGCAGCCAAGATATATCGTTCCCAGGGAAGAATCAGCCCCAGCATTTT
CDR3 protein: CASSQDISFPGKNQPQHF

V gene: TRBV4-3
D gene: TRBD2
clone size: many
J gene: TRBJ2-1
CDR3 DNA: TGCGCCAGCAGCCCGACTAGCGGGGGAGTCAATGAGCAGTTCTTC
CDR3 protein: CASSPTSGGVNEQFF

V gene: TRBV28
D gene: NA
clone size: many
J gene: TRBJ2-5
CDR3 DNA: TGTGCCAGCAGTTTTACAGGGTATGAGACCCAGTACTTC
CDR3 protein: CASSFTGYETQYF

V gene: TRBV4-2
D gene: TRBD2
clone size: many
J gene: TRBJ2-1
CDR3 DNA: TGTGCCAGCAGCCAAGAGCGGGGGGGCTACAATGAGCAGTTCTTC
CDR3 protein: CASSQERGGYNEQFF

V gene: TRBV5-1
D gene: NA
clone size: many
J gene: TRBJ1-3
CDR3 DNA: TGCGCCAGCAGCTTTCCGGACGGTGGAAACACCATATATTTT
CDR3 protein: CASSFPDGGNTIYF

V gene: TRBV7-9
D gene: TRBD1
clone size: NA
J gene: TRBJ2-7
CDR3 DNA: TGTGCCAGCAGCCTGGGACAGCAGTCCTACGAGCAGTACTTC
CDR3 protein: CASSLGQQSYEQYF

V gene: TRBV19
D gene: TRBD2
clone size: many
J gene: TRBJ2-7
CDR3 DNA: TGTGCCAGTAGTCCGCGGGAGGCGGTCTCCTACGAGCAGTACTTC
CDR3 protein: CASSPREAVSYEQYF

V gene: TRBV20-1
D gene: TRBD2
clone size: many
J gene: TRBJ2-1
CDR3 DNA: TGCAGTGCTAGACCGGCTAGCGGTAGCTCCTACAATGAGCAGTTCTTC
CDR3 protein: CSARPASGSSYNEQFF

V gene: TRBV12-3/TRBV12-4
D gene: NA
clone size: many
J gene: TRBJ1-6
CDR3 DNA: TGTGCCAGCAGCCGGACAGATTCACCCCTCCACTTT
CDR3 protein: CASSRTDSPLHF

V gene: TRBV5-1
D gene: NA
clone size: many
J gene: TRBJ1-1
CDR3 DNA: TGCGCCAGCAGCTTGGGGACGGGGGGGCGAATGAACACTGAAGCTTTCTTT
CDR3 protein: CASSLGTGGRMNTEAFF

V gene: TRBV4-3
D gene: NA
clone size: few
J gene: TRBJ1-5
CDR3 DNA: TGCGCCAGCAGCCCAGAGAGGAGGAGATCGGGGGCGGACAATCAGCCCCAGCATTTT
CDR3 protein: CASSPERRRSGADNQPQHF

V gene: TRBV5-1
D gene: NA
clone size: NA
J gene: TRBJ2-5
CDR3 DNA: TGCGCCAGCAGTAGGACTCCGGCCGAAGAGACCCAGTACTTC
CDR3 protein: CASSRTPAEETQYF

V gene: TRBV10-3
D gene: NA
clone size: many
J gene: TRBJ1-5
CDR3 DNA: TGTGCCATCAGTGAGTCGACCCAGCCCCAGCATTTT
CDR3 protein: CAISESTQPQHF

V gene: TRBV7-9
D gene: NA
clone size: many
J gene: TRBJ1-5
CDR3 DNA: TGTGCCAGCAGCCGTGAGGTCGGCGGGAGCTGGCAAACCGTCAATCAGCCCCAGCATTTT
CDR3 protein: CASSREVGGSWQTVNQPQHF

V gene: TRBV29-1
D gene: NA
clone size: many
J gene: TRBJ1-2
CDR3 DNA: TGCAGCGTTGGAGGAGAAAGCTATGGCTACACCTTC
CDR3 protein: CSVGGESYGYTF

V gene: TRBV7-2
D gene: NA
clone size: many
J gene: TRBJ2-6
CDR3 DNA: TGTGCCAGCAGCCTAAATGCCGGGACGAACGGGGCCAACGTCCTGACTTTC
CDR3 protein: CASSLNAGTNGANVLTF

V gene: TRBV23-1
D gene: TRBD2
clone size: many
J gene: TRBJ2-1
CDR3 DNA: TGCGCCAGCAGTCAATTGGGAACGGGACTAGCGGTGAGAACCTACAATGAGCAGTTCTTC
CDR3 protein: CASSQLGTGLAVRTYNEQFF

V gene: TRBV5-4
D gene: TRBD1
clone size: few
J gene: TRBJ1-2
CDR3 DNA: TGTGCCAGCAGCCAGGACAGGGGATCGGACTATGGCTACACCTTC
CDR3 protein: CASSQDRGSDYGYTF

V gene: TRBV7-9
D gene: NA
clone size: many
J gene: TRBJ1-1
CDR3 DNA: TGTGCCAGCAGCTTAGTGTCCGGGAGTACCACTGAAGCTTTCTTT
CDR3 protein: CASSLVSGSTTEAFF

V gene: TRBV4-3
D gene: NA
clone size: many
J gene: TRBJ1-2
CDR3 DNA: TGCGCCAGCAGCCAAGACTGGACAGTTAACTATGGCTACACCTTC
CDR3 protein: CASSQDWTVNYGYTF

V gene: TRBV5-1
D gene: NA
clone size: many
J gene: TRBJ2-2
CDR3 DNA: TGCGCCAGCAGCTTGGTCGGGACCGCGAACACCGGGGAGCTGTTTTTT
CDR3 protein: CASSLVGTANTGELFF

V gene: TRBV7-2
D gene: NA
clone size: NA
J gene: TRBJ2-5
CDR3 DNA: TGTGCCAGCAGCTTTGGGATACAAGAGACCCAGTACTTC
CDR3 protein: CASSFGIQETQYF

V gene: TRBV27
D gene: NA
clone size: many
J gene: TRBJ1-4
CDR3 DNA: TGTGCCAGCCGCCGAGCGGTAGCTAATGAAAAACTGTTTTTT
CDR3 protein: CASRRAVANEKLFF

V gene: TRBV7-2
D gene: TRBD1
clone size: many
J gene: TRBJ1-5
CDR3 DNA: TGTGCCAGCAGCGAAGACAGGGGAGGTCAGCCCCAGCATTTT
CDR3 protein: CASSEDRGGQPQHF

V gene: TRBV28
D gene: TRBD2
clone size: many
J gene: TRBJ2-5
CDR3 DNA: TGTGCCAGCAGAGCGGGGGACGAGACCCAGTACTTC
CDR3 protein: CASRAGDETQYF

V gene: TRBV5-1
D gene: TRBD1
clone size: many
J gene: TRBJ2-1
CDR3 DNA: TGCGCCAGCAGCTTGGCCCGGGACAGGTACGATGAGCAGTTCTTC
CDR3 protein: CASSLARDRYDEQFF

V gene: TRBV5-1
D gene: TRBD1
clone size: many
J gene: TRBJ2-5
CDR3 DNA: TGCGCCAGCAGCCGCGGCCTCCAGGGGGCAAAAGAGACCCAGTACTTC
CDR3 protein: CASSRGLQGAKETQYF

V gene: TRBV12-3/TRBV12-4
D gene: TRBD2
clone size: many
J gene: TRBJ2-3
CDR3 DNA: TGTGCCAGCAGCCCTACGACTAGCGGCACAGATACGCAGTATTTT
CDR3 protein: CASSPTTSGTDTQYF

V gene: TRBV19
D gene: NA
clone size: few
J gene: TRBJ2-7
CDR3 DNA: TGTGCCAGTAGTATTTGGGCGGCCACCAACTCCTACGAGCAGTACTTC
CDR3 protein: CASSIWAATNSYEQYF

V gene: TRBV20-1
D gene: TRBD2
clone size: many
J gene: TRBJ2-1
CDR3 DNA: TGCAGTGCTAGGGACGGGGGGGCTTCATACAATGAGCAGTTCTTC
CDR3 protein: CSARDGGASYNEQFF

V gene: TRBV6-1
D gene: NA
clone size: NA
J gene: TRBJ1-5
CDR3 DNA: TGTGCCAGCAGTGAAGCCGGACATGGGTATCAGCCCCAGCATTTT
CDR3 protein: CASSEAGHGYQPQHF

V gene: TRBV20-1
D gene: NA
clone size: NA
J gene: TRBJ2-1
CDR3 DNA: TGCAGTGCACGGAGGCCCGAAGGGAGCTCCTACAATGAGCAGTTCTTC
CDR3 protein: CSARRPEGSSYNEQFF